The clone carrying this T cell receptor (beta chain) was seen a few times. Its antigen is undetermined. The sample comes from a study of Graves' ophthalmopathy and Graves' hyperthyroidism. Study-wide results and limits: The model predicted progression of ophthalmopathy with a sensitivity of roughly 66%, and its specificity was about 72%. Sensitivity reached more than 85% and specificity 81.08% for a 13-signature model separating ophthalmopathy from stable hyperthyroidism.

This CDR3 region has 13 residues. Trimming removed 3 bases from V and 9 bases from J; junction bases left unmatched: 5. The TCR beta CDR3 regions underwent amplification from RNA transcripts. HTBI primers were used in a first-round RT-PCR, which preceded a second-round multiplex PCR. TCRdb reprocessed the multiplex PCR reads via MiXCR and lists one record per CDR3 protein. Of hundreds of thousands of distinct CDR3 sequences in the sample, roughly a fifth are singletons; the top ten hold about 40%. The sequencing sample was made of peripheral blood. The chain combines TRBV12-3 or TRBV12-4 with TRBJ2-4, with 7 nucleotides matching TRBD2. This sequence originates from a woman between 50 and 59 years old with Graves' ophthalmopathy. The CDR3, as DNA: TGTGCCAGCAGTTTTACGGGAGGCGGCATTCAGTACTTC. It yields the protein CASSFTGGGIQYF.